A single sample is the source of the 5 T cell receptor beta chains below, sequenced in a study of T cell repertoires in cytomegalovirus infection (dated by TCRdb to the late 2010s). Sequenced using an Illumina HiSeq 1500. In-frame beta chains were kept once TCRdb had trimmed the public reads at Q25 with fastp and called clones with MiXCR. Each entry merges the rows of one CDR3 protein and shows their most common DNA and genes. Across this sample there are 200,000 to 300,000 distinct CDR3 sequences, with approximately 9% seen only once. Jointly, the top ten make up more than 13% of the sample. The specimen was PBMCs. The receptor set was obtained from a human donor in good health (CMV status not recorded). Some clones in this sample may be carry-over from other donors' samples.

The sample holds many counts of this clonotype. This chain uses TRBV11-3 with TRBJ1-2, with D uncertain. Trimming took 5 bases from V and 7 from J, leaving 11 bases between them. This CDR3 has 12 residues. Germline V gene data show CDR1 as SGHNT and CDR2 as YENEEA. CDR3 DNA: TGTGCCAGCAGCGCCGGATCCTCTGGCTACACCTTC. As protein: CASSAGSSGYTF.

V usage is TRBV7-9 and J usage is TRBJ1-4; D not resolved. The germline V gene encodes CDR1 SEHNR and CDR2 FQNEAQ (reference sequence). The CDR3 covers 14 residues. V was cut by 4 bases and J by 0 bases, with 6 bases left in between. CDR3 sequence reads: CASSYPATNEKLFF. The DNA of the CDR3 is TGTGCCAGCAGCTACCCCGCAACTAATGAAAAACTGTTTTTT.

A remark on this clonotype: A read error is possible here, since a much larger clone lies one base away. This rearrangement joins TRBV20-1 to TRBJ1-1, with TRBD1 matching 8 bases. The CDR3 is 16 amino acids. CDR1 DFQATT and CDR2 SNEGSKA come from the germline V gene (reference sequence). The CDR3 here is CSASGGTGVMNTKAFF. CDR3 coding DNA: TGCAGTGCTAGTGGGGGGACAGGAGTCATGAACACTAAAGCTTTCTTT.

This clonotype was counted ten times or more. The V and J genes are TRBV12-5 and TRBJ1-1; D possibly corresponds to TRBD1 (5 bases). The CDR3 extends over 12 amino acids. CDR1 is LGHNT, CDR2 FRNRAP, per germline. Trimming removed 9 bases from V and 10 bases from J, with 18 bases in between. CDR3 bases: TGTGCTAGCGAAGTCGGCTCCGGGGGAGCTTTCTTT. This encodes CASEVGSGGAFF. The complete variable domain, with remaining parts taken from reference TRBV12-5 and TRBJ1-1, reads DARVTQTPRHKVTEMGQEVTMRCQPILGHNTVFWYRQTMMQGLELLAYFRNRAPLDDSGMPKDRFSAEMPDATLATLKIQPSEPRDSAVYFCASEVGSGGAFFGQGTRLTVV.

This clonotype has at least ten counts. This rearrangement joins TRBV7-8 to TRBJ1-5, with D perhaps TRBD1 (6 bases). This CDR3 is 16 amino acids long. Germline CDR1 reads SGHVS; CDR2 reads FQNEAQ. The V gene lost 5 bases and the J gene lost 1 base, with 15 bases spanning the gap. The CDR3 DNA follows: TGTGCCAGCAGCCGATCGGCGGGGGCGAGCAATCAGCCCCAGCATTTT. Residues: CASSRSAGASNQPQHF.